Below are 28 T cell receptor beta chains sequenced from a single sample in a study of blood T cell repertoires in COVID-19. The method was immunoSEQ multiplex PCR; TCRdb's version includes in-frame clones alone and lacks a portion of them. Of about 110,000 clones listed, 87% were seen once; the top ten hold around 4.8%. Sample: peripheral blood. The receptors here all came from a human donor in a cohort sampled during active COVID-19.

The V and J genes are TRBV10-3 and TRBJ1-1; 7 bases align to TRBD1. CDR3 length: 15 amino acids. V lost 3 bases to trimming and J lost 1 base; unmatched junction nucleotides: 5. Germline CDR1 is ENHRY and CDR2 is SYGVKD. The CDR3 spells CAISDPGQRNTEAFF. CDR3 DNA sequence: TGTGCCATCAGTGACCCGGGACAGAGGAACACTGAAGCTTTCTTT.

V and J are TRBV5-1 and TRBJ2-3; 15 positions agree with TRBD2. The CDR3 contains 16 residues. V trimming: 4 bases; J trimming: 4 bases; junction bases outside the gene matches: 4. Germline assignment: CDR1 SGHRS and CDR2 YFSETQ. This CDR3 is CASSPGTSGGSDTQYF. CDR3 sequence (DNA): TGCGCCAGCAGCCCCGGGACTAGCGGGGGGTCAGATACGCAGTATTTT.

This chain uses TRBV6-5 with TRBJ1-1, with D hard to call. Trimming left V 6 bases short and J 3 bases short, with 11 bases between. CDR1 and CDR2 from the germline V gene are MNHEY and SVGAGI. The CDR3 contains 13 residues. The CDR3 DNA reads TGTGCCAGCAGCTTCAACCGGGACACTGAAGCTTTCTTT. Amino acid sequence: CASSFNRDTEAFF.

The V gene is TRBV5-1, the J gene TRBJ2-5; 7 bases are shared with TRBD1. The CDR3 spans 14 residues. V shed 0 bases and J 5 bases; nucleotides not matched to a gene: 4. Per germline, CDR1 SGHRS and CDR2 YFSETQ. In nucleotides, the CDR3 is TGCGCCAGCAGCTTGGAGGGGGCAGGCGAGACCCAGTACTTC. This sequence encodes CASSLEGAGETQYF.

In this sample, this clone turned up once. The chain's CDR3 is CASSFGQGRDQPQHF. The CDR3, as DNA: TGCGCCAGCAGCTTTGGACAGGGGAGGGATCAGCCCCAGCATTTT. The chain links TRBV5-1 to TRBJ1-5, with 9 bases identical to TRBD1. Per the germline V gene, CDR1 is SGHRS and CDR2 is YFSETQ. This CDR3 region has 15 residues. Losses at the gene ends were 2 bases for V and 5 bases for J; bases not matched to a gene: 5.

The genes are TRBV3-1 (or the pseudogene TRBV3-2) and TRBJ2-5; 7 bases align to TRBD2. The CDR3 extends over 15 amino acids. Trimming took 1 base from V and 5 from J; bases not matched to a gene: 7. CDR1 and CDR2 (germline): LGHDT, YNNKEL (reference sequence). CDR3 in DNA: TGTGCCAGCAGCCAAGCTGGGAGGGACTGGGAGACCCAGTACTTC. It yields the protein CASSQAGRDWETQYF.

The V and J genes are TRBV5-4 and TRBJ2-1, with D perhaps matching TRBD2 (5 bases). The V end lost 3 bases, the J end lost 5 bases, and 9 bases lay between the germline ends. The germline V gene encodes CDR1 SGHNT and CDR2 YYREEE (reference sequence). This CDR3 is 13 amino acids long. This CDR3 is CASSSLSDNEQFF. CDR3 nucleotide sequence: TGTGCCAGCAGCTCCCTTAGCGACAATGAGCAGTTCTTC. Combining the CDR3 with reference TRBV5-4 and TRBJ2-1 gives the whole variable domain ETGVTQSPTHLIKTRGQQVTLRCSSQSGHNTVSWYQQALGQGPQFIFQYYREEENGRGNFPPRFSGLQFPNYSSELNVNALELDDSALYLCASSSLSDNEQFFGPGTRLTVL.

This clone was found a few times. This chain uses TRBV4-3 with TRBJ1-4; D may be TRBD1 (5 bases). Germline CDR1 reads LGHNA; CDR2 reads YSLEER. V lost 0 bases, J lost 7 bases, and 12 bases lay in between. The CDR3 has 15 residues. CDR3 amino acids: CASSQDPGGGEKLFF. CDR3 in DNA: TGCGCCAGCAGCCAAGATCCCGGGGGGGGTGAAAAACTGTTTTTT.

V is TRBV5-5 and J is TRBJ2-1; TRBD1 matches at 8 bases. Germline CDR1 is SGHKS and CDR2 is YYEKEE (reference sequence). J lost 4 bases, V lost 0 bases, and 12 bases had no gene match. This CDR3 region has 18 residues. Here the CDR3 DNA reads TGTGCCAGCAGCTTGGCCAGGGGGCTTGGGGATTTTTACAATGAGCAGTTCTTC. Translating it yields CASSLARGLGDFYNEQFF.

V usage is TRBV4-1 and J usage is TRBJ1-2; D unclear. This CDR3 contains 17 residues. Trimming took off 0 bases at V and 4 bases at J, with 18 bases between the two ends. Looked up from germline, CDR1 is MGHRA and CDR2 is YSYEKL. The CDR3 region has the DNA TGCGCCAGCAGCCAAGATCCGGCGGGCGGCCATAGCTATGGCTACACCTTC. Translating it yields CASSQDPAGGHSYGYTF.

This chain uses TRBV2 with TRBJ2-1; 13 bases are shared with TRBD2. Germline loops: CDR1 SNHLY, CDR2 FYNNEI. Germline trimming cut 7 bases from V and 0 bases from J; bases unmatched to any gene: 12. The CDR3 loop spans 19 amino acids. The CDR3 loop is CASTKGGLAGPGSYNEQFF. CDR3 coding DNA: TGTGCCAGCACCAAGGGGGGACTAGCGGGACCCGGCTCCTACAATGAGCAGTTCTTC. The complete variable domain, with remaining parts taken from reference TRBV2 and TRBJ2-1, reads EPEVTQTPSHQVTQMGQEVILRCVPISNHLYFYWYRQILGQKVEFLVSFYNNEISEKSEIFDDQFSVERPDGSNFTLKIRSTKLEDSAMYFCASTKGGLAGPGSYNEQFFGPGTRLTVL.

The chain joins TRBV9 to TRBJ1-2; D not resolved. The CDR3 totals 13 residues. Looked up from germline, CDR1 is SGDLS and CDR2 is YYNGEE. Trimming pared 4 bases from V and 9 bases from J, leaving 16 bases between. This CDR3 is CASSFLPGSSYTF. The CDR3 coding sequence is TGTGCCAGCAGCTTCCTCCCCGGGAGCAGCTACACCTTC.

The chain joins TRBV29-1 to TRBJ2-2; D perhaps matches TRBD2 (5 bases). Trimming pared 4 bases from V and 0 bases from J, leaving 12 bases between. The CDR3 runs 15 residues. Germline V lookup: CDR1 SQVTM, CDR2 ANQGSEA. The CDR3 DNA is TGCAGCGTTGGAGGGCAGGCCTCGAACACCGGGGAGCTGTTTTTT. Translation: CSVGGQASNTGELFF.

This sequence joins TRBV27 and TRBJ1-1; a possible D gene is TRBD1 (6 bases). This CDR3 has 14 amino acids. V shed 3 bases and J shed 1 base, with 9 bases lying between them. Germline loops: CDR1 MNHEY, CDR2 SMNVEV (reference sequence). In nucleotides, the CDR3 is TGTGCCAGCAGTTTTTGGGGGCGGAACACTGAAGCTTTCTTT. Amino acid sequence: CASSFWGRNTEAFF.

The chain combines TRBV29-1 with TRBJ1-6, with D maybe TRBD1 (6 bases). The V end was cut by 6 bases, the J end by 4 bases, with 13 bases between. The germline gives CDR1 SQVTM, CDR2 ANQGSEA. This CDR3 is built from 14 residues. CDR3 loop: CSVRTQGYNSPLHF. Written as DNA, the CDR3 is TGCAGCGTCCGAACCCAGGGGTATAATTCACCCCTCCACTTT.

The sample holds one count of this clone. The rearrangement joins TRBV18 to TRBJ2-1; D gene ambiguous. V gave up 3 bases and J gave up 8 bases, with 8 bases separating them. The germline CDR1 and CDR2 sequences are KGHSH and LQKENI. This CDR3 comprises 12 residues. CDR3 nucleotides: TGTGCCAGCTCACCCTTTGTTTATGAGCAGTTCTTC. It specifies CASSPFVYEQFF.

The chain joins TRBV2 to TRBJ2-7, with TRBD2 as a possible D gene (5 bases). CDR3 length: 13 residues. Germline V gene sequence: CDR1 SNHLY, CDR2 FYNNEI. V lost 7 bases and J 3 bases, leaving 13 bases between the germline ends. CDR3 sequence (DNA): TGTGCCAGCAAATCCGGGGTAAACTACGAGCAGTACTTC. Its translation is CASKSGVNYEQYF.

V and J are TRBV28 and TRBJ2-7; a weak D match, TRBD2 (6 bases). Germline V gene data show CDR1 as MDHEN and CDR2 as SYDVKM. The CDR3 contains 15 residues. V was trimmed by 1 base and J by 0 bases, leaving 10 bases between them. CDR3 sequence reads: CASSLSGGASYEQYF. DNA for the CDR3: TGTGCCAGCAGTTTATCCGGCGGGGCCTCCTACGAGCAGTACTTC.

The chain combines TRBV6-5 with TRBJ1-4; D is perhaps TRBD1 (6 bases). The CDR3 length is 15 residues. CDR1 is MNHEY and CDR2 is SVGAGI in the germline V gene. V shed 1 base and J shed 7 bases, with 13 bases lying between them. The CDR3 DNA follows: TGTGCCAGCAGTTACTACGGGGGGCGGGTTGAAAAACTGTTTTTT. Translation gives CASSYYGGRVEKLFF.

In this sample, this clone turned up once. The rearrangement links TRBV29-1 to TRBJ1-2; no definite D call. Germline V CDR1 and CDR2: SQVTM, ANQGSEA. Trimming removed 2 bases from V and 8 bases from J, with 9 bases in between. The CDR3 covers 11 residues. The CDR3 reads CSVEPGRGYTF. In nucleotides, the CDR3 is TGCAGCGTTGAACCCGGGAGGGGCTACACCTTC.

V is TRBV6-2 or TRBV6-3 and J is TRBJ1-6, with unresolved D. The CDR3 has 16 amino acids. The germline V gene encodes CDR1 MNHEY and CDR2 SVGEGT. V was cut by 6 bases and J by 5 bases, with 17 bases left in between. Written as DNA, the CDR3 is TGTGCCAGCAGCTCCCGCGAAACTTCAAATAATTCACCCCTCCACTTT. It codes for CASSSRETSNNSPLHF.

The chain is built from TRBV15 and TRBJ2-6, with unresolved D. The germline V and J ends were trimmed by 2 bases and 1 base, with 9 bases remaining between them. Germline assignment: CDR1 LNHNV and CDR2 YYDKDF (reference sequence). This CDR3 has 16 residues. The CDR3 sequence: CATSRLKASGANVLTF. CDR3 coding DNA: TGTGCCACCAGCAGACTTAAAGCTTCTGGGGCCAACGTCCTGACTTTC.

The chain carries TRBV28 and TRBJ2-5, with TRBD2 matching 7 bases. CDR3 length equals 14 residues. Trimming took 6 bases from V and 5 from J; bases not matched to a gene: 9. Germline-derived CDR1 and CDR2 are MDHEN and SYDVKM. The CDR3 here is CASSDMTSLETQYF. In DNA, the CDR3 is TGTGCCAGCAGCGACATGACTAGCTTGGAGACCCAGTACTTC. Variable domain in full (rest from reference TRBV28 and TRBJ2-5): DVKVTQSSRYLVKRTGEKVFLECVQDMDHENMFWYRQDPGLGLRLIYFSYDVKMKEKGDIPEGYSVSREKKERFSLILESASTNQTSMYLCASSDMTSLETQYFGPGTRLLVL.

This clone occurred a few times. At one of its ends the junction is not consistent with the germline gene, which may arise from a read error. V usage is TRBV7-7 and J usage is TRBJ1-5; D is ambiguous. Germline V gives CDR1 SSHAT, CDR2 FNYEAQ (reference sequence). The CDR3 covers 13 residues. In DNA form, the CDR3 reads TGTGCTAGCAGCCCAGCGGGGTGGCAGCCCCAGCATTTT. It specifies CASSPAGWQPQHF.

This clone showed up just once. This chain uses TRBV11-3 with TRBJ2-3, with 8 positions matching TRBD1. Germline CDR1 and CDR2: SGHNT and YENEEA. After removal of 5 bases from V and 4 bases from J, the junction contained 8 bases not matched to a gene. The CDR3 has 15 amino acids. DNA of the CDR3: TGTGCCAGCAGCCCGACAGGGGTTGGAGCAGATACGCAGTATTTT. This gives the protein CASSPTGVGADTQYF.

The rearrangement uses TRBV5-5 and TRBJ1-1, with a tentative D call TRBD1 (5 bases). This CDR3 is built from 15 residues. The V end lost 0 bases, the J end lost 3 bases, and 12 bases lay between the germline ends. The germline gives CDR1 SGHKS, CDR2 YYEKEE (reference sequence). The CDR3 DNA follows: TGTGCCAGCAGCTTGGATGCAGGGATGCACACTGAAGCTTTCTTT. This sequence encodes CASSLDAGMHTEAFF.

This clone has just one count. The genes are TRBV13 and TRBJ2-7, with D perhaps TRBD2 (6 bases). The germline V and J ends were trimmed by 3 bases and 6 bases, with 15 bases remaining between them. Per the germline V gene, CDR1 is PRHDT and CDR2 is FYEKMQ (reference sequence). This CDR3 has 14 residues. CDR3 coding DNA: TGTGCCAGCAGCTTGACGGGAGTTGTATCCGAGCAGTACTTC. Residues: CASSLTGVVSEQYF.

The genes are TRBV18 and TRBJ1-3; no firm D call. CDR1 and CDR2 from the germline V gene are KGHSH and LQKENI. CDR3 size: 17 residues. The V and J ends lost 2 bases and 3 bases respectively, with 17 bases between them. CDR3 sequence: CASSPRRTELVGNTIYF. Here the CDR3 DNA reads TGTGCCAGCTCACCAAGGCGAACAGAGCTTGTTGGAAACACCATATATTTT.